These 3 T cell receptor beta chains were sequenced from one sample in a study of control samples from healthy donors and cancer patients. Method: immunoSEQ multiplex PCR; TCRdb's copy keeps in-frame clones and lacks some. The sample holds approximately 170,000 clones, around 90% seen once. Sequencing was carried out using blood. Every receptor here comes from a woman aged 25 to 39 in good health.

The rearrangement uses TRBV19 and TRBJ1-1, with unresolved D. V was shortened by 7 bases and J by 1 base, with 10 bases between the two germline ends. Per germline, CDR1 LNHDA and CDR2 SQIVND (reference sequence). The CDR3 consists of 13 residues. The CDR3 region is CASTDSGNTEAFF. CDR3 coding DNA: TGTGCCAGTACCGACTCGGGGAACACTGAAGCTTTCTTT.

This chain connects TRBV24-1 to TRBJ2-1, with TRBD1 matching 9 bases. The CDR3 is made up of 16 amino acids. V was pared by 7 bases and J by 5 bases, with 11 bases of the junction left unmatched. Germline-derived CDR1 and CDR2 are KGHDR and SFDVKD. The CDR3 nucleotides are TGTGCCACCAGCGGCCCGGGACAGGGAGGCCACAATGAGCAGTTCTTC. Protein sequence: CATSGPGQGGHNEQFF.

The J gene is TRBJ1-1, the V gene TRBV19; no firm D call. V lost 6 bases to trimming and J lost 5 bases, with 22 bases between them. The CDR3 sequence is 16 residues long. The germline CDR1 and CDR2 sequences are LNHDA and SQIVND (reference sequence). For the CDR3, the DNA is TGTGCCAGTAGCGCTTTTATCACCGGGTCCGGGACTGAAGCTTTCTTT. This encodes CASSAFITGSGTEAFF.